This entry describes one T cell receptor beta chain. This sample was taken from a study of blood T cell repertoires in COVID-19. Across the study: There were acute and convalescent COVID-19 samples, and they came from the United States, Italy and Spain. T cells, B-cell-depleted T cells, or PBMCs supplied cDNA or gDNA.

Original handling: Scientists estimated how many nucleated cells there were by amplifying reference gene primers. TCRdb's table, derived via immunoSEQ multiplex PCR, lists solely in-frame clones and lacks some. V, J and clone size are taken as reported in that table, and D and trimming were inferred from the DNA itself. The sample lists about 120,000 clones; approximately 87% were seen once. Germline V gene sequence: CDR1 MNHEY, CDR2 SVGAGI. The CDR3 has 13 residues. V was shortened by 4 bases and J by 0 bases, with 4 bases between the two germline ends. V usage is TRBV6-5 and J usage is TRBJ2-1; D gene uncertain. The sequencing sample was made of peripheral blood. The receptor was isolated from a man between 65 and 85 years old who had recovered from COVID-19. The CDR3 bases are TGTGCCAGCAGTTTTAGCTCCTACAATGAGCAGTTCTTC. This gives the protein CASSFSSYNEQFF.